Listed below are T cell receptor beta chains from one sample, sequenced in a study of cytomegalovirus exposure and HLA in healthy donors. The method was immunoSEQ multiplex PCR; TCRdb's version includes in-frame clones alone and lacks a portion of them. Its table lists 100,000 to 150,000 clones. Source material: PBMCs. These TCRs come from a man younger than 45 in good health and CMV-seronegative. Each CDR3 is given with its conserved first and last residue. The D gene is left open where the match is weak.

d_gene	j_gene	len	v_gene	CDR3aa	CDR3nt
-	TRBJ2-2	14	TRBV7-2	CASSLAWGAGELFF	TGTGCCAGCAGCCTAGCGTGGGGGGCCGGGGAGCTGTTTTTT
-	TRBJ1-1	14	TRBV14	CASSHYGGGPEAFF	TGTGCCAGCAGCCACTATGGGGGGGGTCCTGAAGCTTTCTTT
TRBD1	TRBJ2-7	15	TRBV11-3	CASSLGTGGIHEQYF	TGTGCCAGCAGCTTGGGGACAGGGGGCATCCACGAGCAGTACTTC
-	TRBJ2-7	16	TRBV28	CASSFVAGRGSYEQYF	TGTGCCAGCAGTTTCGTTGCGGGGCGCGGATCCTACGAGCAGTACTTC
-	TRBJ2-1	19	TRBV28	CASSLLNVRQGWKPNEQFF	TGTGCCAGCAGTTTATTGAACGTGCGGCAGGGATGGAAACCCAATGAGCAGTTCTTC
-	TRBJ2-7	14	TRBV28	CASSLSMTSYEQYF	TGTGCCAGCAGTTTATCTATGACTTCCTACGAGCAGTACTTC
-	TRBJ2-1	10	TRBV6-5	CASGGDEQFF	TGTGCCAGCGGCGGGGATGAGCAGTTCTTC
-	TRBJ1-2	13	TRBV28	CASSLAGVPGYTF	TGTGCCAGCAGTTTAGCAGGGGTCCCTGGCTACACCTTC
-	TRBJ2-1	14	TRBV14	CASSQVSGINEQFF	TGTGCCAGCAGCCAAGTCTCAGGGATCAATGAGCAGTTCTTC
TRBD1	TRBJ2-7	14	TRBV30	CAWNSGQGLDEQYF	TGTGCCTGGAACTCGGGACAGGGTCTCGACGAGCAGTACTTC
-	TRBJ1-5	16	TRBV5-5	CASSLGAGALNQPQHF	TGTGCCAGCAGCTTGGGGGCAGGGGCGTTAAATCAGCCCCAGCATTTT
-	TRBJ2-1	14	TRBV5-1	CASSFGGIDNEQFF	TGCGCCAGCAGCTTTGGGGGCATAGACAATGAGCAGTTCTTC
-	TRBJ2-2	15	TRBV6-5	CASSYSGLNTGELFF	TGTGCCAGCAGTTACTCGGGACTGAACACCGGGGAGCTGTTTTTT
-	TRBJ1-2	15	TRBV9	CASSVGDSTPYGYTF	TGTGCCAGCAGCGTAGGAGACAGCACTCCCTATGGCTACACCTTC
-	TRBJ1-1	12	TRBV2	CASSQTAVEAFF	TGTGCCAGCAGTCAGACAGCTGTTGAAGCTTTCTTT
TRBD2	TRBJ2-3	15	TRBV19	CASTRGTSRTDTQYF	TGTGCCAGTACGCGAGGGACTAGCCGGACAGATACGCAGTATTTT
TRBD2	TRBJ2-7	16	TRBV4-1	CASSQGSASGSYEQYF	TGCGCCAGCAGCCAAGGATCCGCTAGCGGGAGTTACGAGCAGTACTTC
TRBD2	TRBJ2-7	14	TRBV19	CASSTLGREGEQYF	TGTGCCAGTAGTACCTTGGGACGGGAGGGCGAGCAGTACTTC
TRBD1	TRBJ1-2	14	TRBV5-1	CASSLASTGVGYTF	TGCGCCAGCAGCTTGGCCTCAACAGGGGTTGGCTACACCTTC
TRBD2	TRBJ2-7	15	TRBV5-6	CASSFQTSGMYEQYF	TGTGCCAGCAGCTTCCAGACTAGCGGGATGTACGAGCAGTACTTC
-	TRBJ2-3	15	TRBV5-1	CASSLGALSTDTQYF	TGCGCCAGCAGCTTGGGCGCGCTTAGCACAGATACGCAGTATTTT
TRBD1	TRBJ1-2	13	TRBV29-1	CSVVGTGGGGYTF	TGCAGCGTTGTCGGGACAGGGGGCGGGGGCTACACCTTC
-	TRBJ1-3	18	TRBV5-1	CASSRPGGASSSGNTIYF	TGCGCCAGCAGCCGGCCGGGAGGGGCGAGTTCCTCTGGAAACACCATATATTTT
TRBD2	TRBJ2-3	15	TRBV7-9	CASRLAGVGTDTQYF	TGTGCCAGCAGACTAGCGGGAGTGGGCACAGATACGCAGTATTTT
-	TRBJ1-1	17	TRBV6-1	CASSEEGTVISDTEAFF	TGTGCCAGCAGTGAAGAGGGGACTGTTATATCGGACACTGAAGCTTTCTTT
TRBD1	TRBJ1-1	18	TRBV27	CASSWGRDRLTMNTEAFF	TGTGCCAGCAGCTGGGGGAGGGACAGGCTCACCATGAACACTGAAGCTTTCTTT
-	TRBJ1-5	15	TRBV19	CASRFREESNQPQHF	TGTGCCAGTCGATTCAGGGAGGAGAGCAATCAGCCCCAGCATTTT
-	TRBJ1-4	11	TRBV9	CASSPRGKLFF	TGTGCCAGCAGCCCACGGGGGAAACTGTTTTTT
-	TRBJ1-3	13	TRBV5-4	CASSDGSGNTIYF	TGTGCCAGCAGCGATGGGAGTGGAAACACCATATATTTT
-	TRBJ1-3	14	TRBV13	CASSLESAGNTIYF	TGTGCCAGCAGCTTAGAGTCAGCTGGAAACACCATATATTTT
TRBD1	TRBJ1-2	13	TRBV28	CASSLRQGYGYTF	TGTGCCAGCAGTTTAAGACAGGGCTATGGCTACACCTTC
-	TRBJ2-7	13	TRBV30	CAWTRGLDYEQYF	TGTGCCTGGACACGGGGACTTGACTACGAGCAGTACTTC
TRBD1	TRBJ1-2	15	TRBV9	CASSPRIGTGGDNTF	TGTGCCAGCAGCCCGCGCATCGGGACAGGGGGCGACAACACCTTC
-	TRBJ2-7	16	TRBV5-4	CASSPQGLLRRNEQYF	TGTGCCAGCAGCCCCCAGGGCCTCCTTCGTAGGAACGAGCAGTACTTC
-	TRBJ1-1	15	TRBV7-2	CASSLLEGPGPGAFF	TGTGCCAGCAGCCTCTTAGAGGGCCCGGGCCCCGGAGCTTTCTTT
TRBD2	TRBJ2-3	12	TRBV30	CAWARLAGEVYF	TGTGCCTGGGCTCGACTAGCGGGAGAGGTGTATTTT
-	TRBJ1-6	16	TRBV6-5	CASSYRGGTYNSPLHF	TGTGCCAGCAGTTACCGGGGGGGGACCTATAATTCACCCCTCCACTTT
TRBD1	TRBJ2-1	15	TRBV6-5	CASSYSGTGGHEQFF	TGTGCCAGCAGTTACTCCGGGACAGGGGGACATGAGCAGTTCTTC
-	TRBJ1-4	15	TRBV21-1	CASSAAGTANEKLFF	TGTGCCAGCAGCGCAGCCGGGACAGCAAATGAAAAACTGTTTTTT
TRBD2	TRBJ2-7	15	TRBV4-3	CASSQDRDYRYEQYF	TGCGCCAGCAGCCAAGATCGGGACTACAGATACGAGCAGTACTTC
-	TRBJ1-4	14	TRBV28	CASNIEGVSEKLFF	TGTGCCAGCAATATAGAGGGAGTCAGCGAAAAACTGTTTTTT
TRBD2	TRBJ2-3	17	TRBV7-9	CASSRSVSGSTSDTQYF	TGTGCCAGCAGCCGTTCCGTGAGCGGGAGTACGTCAGATACGCAATATTTT
TRBD2	TRBJ2-4	18	TRBV4-1	CASSHRREGREGKNIQYF	TGCGCCAGCAGCCATAGAAGGGAGGGTAGAGAAGGCAAAAACATTCAGTACTTC
TRBD2	TRBJ2-5	15	TRBV5-6	CASTIASGSGETQYF	TGTGCCAGCACTATTGCTAGCGGGAGTGGGGAGACCCAGTACTTC
-	TRBJ2-1	12	TRBV19	CASSTSGNEQFF	TGTGCCAGTAGTACTTCAGGCAATGAGCAGTTCTTC
TRBD2	TRBJ2-1	17	TRBV14	CASSQLSGLASGNEQFF	TGTGCCAGCAGCCAACTCTCGGGACTAGCTTCGGGGAATGAGCAGTTCTTC
TRBD2	TRBJ2-6	16	TRBV30	CAGRGRAGTGANVLTF	TGTGCCGGACGCGGGAGGGCCGGAACTGGGGCCAACGTCCTGACTTTC
TRBD2	TRBJ2-1	15	TRBV5-6	CASTPRAGVSNEQFF	TGTGCCAGCACCCCGCGTGCGGGAGTGTCCAATGAGCAGTTCTTC
-	TRBJ2-2	15	TRBV28	CASSLMPLSTGELFF	TGTGCCAGCAGCCTTATGCCCCTCAGCACCGGGGAGCTGTTTTTT
-	TRBJ2-1	14	TRBV29-1	CSVVREEAYNEQFF	TGCAGCGTTGTTCGCGAGGAGGCCTACAATGAGCAGTTCTTC
-	TRBJ2-1	13	TRBV7-9	CASSLGAGNEQFF	TGTGCCAGCAGCTTAGGGGCAGGCAATGAGCAGTTCTTC
TRBD1	TRBJ1-1	15	TRBV5-4	CASSLGQGVNTEAFF	TGTGCCAGCAGCTTGGGACAGGGGGTGAACACTGAAGCTTTCTTT
-	TRBJ2-1	13	TRBV21-1	CASSKSSDGEQFF	TGTGCCAGCAGCAAGTCGAGCGATGGTGAGCAGTTCTTC
-	TRBJ2-7	14	TRBV28	CASSSSPSSYEQYF	TGTGCCAGCAGTTCGTCCCCGTCCTCCTACGAGCAGTACTTC